The 19 T cell receptor beta chains in this list originate from one sample, sequenced in a study of cytomegalovirus exposure and HLA in healthy donors. The study ran its PCR with 60 Vbeta and 13 Jbeta primers. Generated by immunoSEQ multiplex PCR, the TCRdb table keeps only in-frame clones and is missing some. The table records fewer than 120,000 clones, 76% of them present only once. The sample comprised PBMCs. The source is a man aged 30 to 45 in good health and CMV-seropositive.

The rearrangement joins TRBV9 to TRBJ1-3; D unclear. The germline V gene has CDR1 SGDLS and CDR2 YYNGEE. CDR3 length: 13 residues. The V and J ends lost 5 bases and 4 bases respectively, with 10 bases between them. DNA for the CDR3: TGTGCCAGCAGTTTGACCGGGGGAAACACCATATATTTT. Translation: CASSLTGGNTIYF.

This sequence joins TRBV6-5 and TRBJ2-7; 8 nucleotides match TRBD1. The V and J ends lost 5 bases and 6 bases, in that order; junction bases with no gene match: 9. Germline-derived CDR1 and CDR2 are MNHEY and SVGAGI. CDR3 length: 14 amino acids. The CDR3 DNA reads TGTGCCAGCAGTCGCGGACAGGGAGCCCTCGAGCAGTACTTC. This sequence encodes CASSRGQGALEQYF.

A few counts support this clone. This rearrangement joins TRBV30 to TRBJ1-3; D gene unclear. The V gene lost 4 bases and the J gene lost 3 bases, with 7 bases spanning the gap. Germline CDR1 GTSNPN, CDR2 SVGIG (reference sequence). The CDR3 has 12 residues. The CDR3 DNA reads as TGTGCCTGGACGGGGTTTGGAAACACCATATATTTT. The encoded protein is CAWTGFGNTIYF.

This chain joins TRBV4-3 and TRBJ2-5, with TRBD1 identical over 9 bases. Germline V lookup: CDR1 LGHNA, CDR2 YSLEER. There are 16 residues in the CDR3. The junction had 4 bases not matched to a gene; V was cut back by 2 bases and J by 0 bases. The CDR3: CASSQPGTGNQETQYF. The CDR3 bases are TGCGCCAGCAGCCAACCTGGGACAGGGAACCAAGAGACCCAGTACTTC.

This chain joins TRBV7-2 and TRBJ1-3; possible D gene TRBD1, 6 bases. The CDR3 totals 19 residues. Trimming removed 1 base from V and 0 bases from J, with 19 bases in between. Per the germline V gene, CDR1 is SGHTA and CDR2 is FQGNSA. CDR3 nucleotide sequence: TGTGCCAGCAGCTTAGTAGGGGGACAAAGGGGAAGCTCTGGAAACACCATATATTTT. Its protein is CASSLVGGQRGSSGNTIYF.

The gene calls are TRBV28 and TRBJ1-2; D is uncertain. The V end lost 3 bases, the J end lost 2 bases, and 13 bases lay between the germline ends. CDR3 size: 15 residues. Germline CDR1 is MDHEN and CDR2 is SYDVKM. CDR3: CASSFGTGLNYGYTF. CDR3 DNA: TGTGCCAGCAGTTTCGGAACGGGATTGAACTATGGCTACACCTTC.

The V and J genes are TRBV2 and TRBJ1-5; TRBD1 might be the D (6 bases). The ends were cut back, 1 base at V and 6 bases at J, with 10 bases in the middle. In germline, CDR1 is SNHLY, CDR2 FYNNEI. This CDR3 has 14 amino acids. This CDR3 is CASSEGGRGQPQHF. CDR3 DNA: TGTGCCAGCAGTGAAGGAGGCAGGGGTCAGCCCCAGCATTTT.

The chain uses TRBV19 and TRBJ2-2, with TRBD2 as a possible D gene (6 bases). Looked up from germline, CDR1 is LNHDA and CDR2 is SQIVND (reference sequence). Trimming removed 5 bases at V and 2 bases at J, with 12 bases between. The CDR3 runs to 15 residues. The CDR3 DNA sequence: TGTGCCAGTAGTGACCGGGACTTAAACACCGGGGAGCTGTTTTTT. This sequence encodes CASSDRDLNTGELFF.

The chain is built from TRBV7-9 and TRBJ2-5, with unresolved D. The CDR3 runs to 12 residues. V shed 11 bases and J shed 1 base, with 11 bases lying between them. Germline V gene lookup returns CDR1 SEHNR and CDR2 FQNEAQ (reference sequence). The CDR3 protein is CAVVELQETQYF. CDR3 DNA: TGTGCCGTTGTGGAGCTCCAAGAGACCCAGTACTTC.

This clone was seen a few times. The CDR3 DNA reads TGTGCCAGCAGCCAACTGACAGGGGCCGAGCAGTACTTC. Its protein product is CASSQLTGAEQYF. The gene calls are TRBV11-1 and TRBJ2-7, with 8 nucleotides matching TRBD1. This CDR3 has 13 amino acids. Germline-derived CDR1 and CDR2 are SGHAT and FQDESV (reference sequence). J lost 6 bases, V lost 5 bases, and 6 bases had no gene match.

The V gene is TRBV28, the J gene TRBJ2-7; a possible D gene is TRBD2 (7 bases). In germline, CDR1 is MDHEN, CDR2 SYDVKM. The CDR3 totals 15 residues. Trimming took 3 bases from V and 3 from J, leaving 15 bases between them. CDR3 nucleotide sequence: TGTGCCAGCAGTTTCCCACCGGGGGGCCGCTACGAGCAGTACTTC. It specifies CASSFPPGGRYEQYF. The full variable domain, in which reference TRBV28 and TRBJ2-7 provide the parts outside the CDR3, is DVKVTQSSRYLVKRTGEKVFLECVQDMDHENMFWYRQDPGLGLRLIYFSYDVKMKEKGDIPEGYSVSREKKERFSLILESASTNQTSMYLCASSFPPGGRYEQYFGPGTRLTVT.

The V call is TRBV5-8, the J call TRBJ1-3; D is unresolved. The CDR3 consists of 15 residues. Germline CDR1 reads SGHTS; CDR2 reads YDEGEE. Between the trimmed V and J ends, which lost 4 bases and 3 bases, there was a span of 14 bases. The DNA of the CDR3 is TGTGCCAGCAGCGGATCCGGGATGAGTGGAAACACCATATATTTT. This encodes CASSGSGMSGNTIYF. The full variable domain, rest sourced from reference TRBV5-8 and TRBJ1-3, is EAGVTQSPTHLIKTRGQQATLRCSPISGHTSVYWYQQALGLGLQFLLWYDEGEERNRGNFPPRFSGRQFPNYSSELNVNALELEDSALYLCASSGSGMSGNTIYFGEGSWLTVV.

This clone was picked up a small number of times. This chain joins TRBV6-4 and TRBJ1-1; the match to TRBD1 covers 9 bases. Germline CDR1 reads MRHNA; CDR2 reads SNTAGT. The V and J ends lost 3 bases and 6 bases, in that order; junction bases with no gene match: 8. CDR3 length equals 15 residues. The CDR3 loop is CASSEGTGTSSEAFF. The CDR3 nucleotides are TGTGCCAGCAGTGAGGGGACAGGGACGAGCTCTGAAGCTTTCTTT.

The rearrangement links TRBV21-1 to TRBJ1-5. TRBV21-1 is described as a pseudogene. The CDR3 has 14 residues. This CDR3 is CASSRHRDNQPQHF. The CDR3 region has the DNA TGTGCCAGCAGCAGACATCGGGACAATCAGCCCCAGCATTTT.

As to this clone: Other DNA sequences of this sample code for an identical CDR3. CDR3 protein: CASSYSGGTQETQYF. The CDR3 nucleotides are TGTGCCAGCAGTTACAGCGGGGGGACCCAAGAGACCCAGTACTTC. This chain connects TRBV6-5 to TRBJ2-5; 9 bases map to TRBD2. The CDR3 extends over 15 amino acids. Germline assignment: CDR1 MNHEY and CDR2 SVGAGI. V dropped 2 bases and J dropped 1; count of bases not matched to a gene: 2.

The chain links TRBV28 to TRBJ2-3; 7 positions agree with TRBD2. CDR1 is MDHEN, CDR2 SYDVKM, per germline. This CDR3 region has 15 residues. V was clipped by 2 bases and J by 3 bases; unmatched bases: 5. DNA for the CDR3: TGTGCCAGCAGTTTAAGGACGGGGGGAACAGATACGCAGTATTTT. Translating gives CASSLRTGGTDTQYF.

V usage is TRBV7-2 and J usage is TRBJ1-6; D unresolved. V lost 4 bases, J lost 13 bases, and 17 bases lay in between. The CDR3 sequence is 14 residues long. The V gene's germline CDR1 is SGHTA and CDR2 FQGNSA. The CDR3 DNA reads as TGTGCCAGCAGCTCTGACATGTCAGGTCCCCCCCTCCACTTT. Encoded protein: CASSSDMSGPPLHF.

The sample holds a few counts of this clone. The chain joins TRBV5-4 to TRBJ1-4; 8 bases are shared with TRBD1. The CDR3 has 15 residues. CDR1 SGHNT and CDR2 YYREEE come from the germline V gene (reference sequence). After removal of 4 bases from V and 8 bases from J, the junction contained 10 bases not matched to a gene. The CDR3 DNA sequence: TGTGCCAGCAGCGCTACTGACAGGGGTCCAGAAAAACTGTTTTTT. Translation: CASSATDRGPEKLFF.

The chain couples TRBV29-1 to TRBJ2-7; a weak D match, TRBD1 (6 bases). Germline assignment: CDR1 SQVTM and CDR2 ANQGSEA. The CDR3 consists of 13 residues. Between the trimmed V and J ends, which lost 3 bases and 7 bases, there was a span of 16 bases. The chain's CDR3 is CSVEGARSGEQYF. Written as DNA, the CDR3 is TGCAGCGTTGAGGGGGCTCGGTCGGGAGAGCAGTACTTC.